Presented here are 25 T cell receptor beta chains from one specimen sequenced in a study of cytomegalovirus exposure and HLA in healthy donors. It was with 60 Vbeta and 13 Jbeta primers that the PCR ran. TCRdb's copy holds only in-frame clones and misses some; the assay was immunoSEQ multiplex PCR. The data show roughly 150,000 clones, approximately 78% seen once. Sequenced sample: PBMCs. The receptors come from a woman in her thirties or forties in good health and CMV-seropositive.

This chain joins TRBV15 and TRBJ1-1; D not certain. CDR3 size: 13 residues. The germline V and J ends were trimmed by 0 bases and 5 bases, with 7 bases remaining between them. Germline CDR1 reads LNHNV; CDR2 reads YYDKDF (reference sequence). CDR3 DNA sequence: TGTGCCACCAGCAGAGAGATAGTAACTGAAGCTTTCTTT. Translating it yields CATSREIVTEAFF.

In nucleotides, the CDR3 is TGTGCCAGCAGTTTCCACAGGGACGGCTACGAGCAGTACTTC. Amino acid sequence: CASSFHRDGYEQYF. J is TRBJ2-7 and V is TRBV27; weak D call: TRBD1 (6 bases). Germline V gene lookup returns CDR1 MNHEY and CDR2 SMNVEV (reference sequence). The ends were cut back, 3 bases at V and 3 bases at J, with 12 bases in the middle. The CDR3 is 14 amino acids.

In regard to this clone: One junction end does not reproduce the germline sequence, and a read error may be involved. This rearrangement joins TRBV7-9 to TRBJ2-7, with TRBD2 matching 9 bases. The CDR3 extends over 16 amino acids. The germline gives CDR1 SEHNR, CDR2 FQNEAQ (reference sequence). The CDR3 spells CSSSFGLAGDSYEQYF. CDR3 DNA sequence: TGTTCCAGCAGCTTTGGCTTAGCGGGGGACTCCTACGAGCAGTACTTC.

The chain recombines TRBV15 with TRBJ1-1; the match to TRBD1 covers 8 bases. The CDR3 covers 15 residues. The germline V gene has CDR1 LNHNV and CDR2 YYDKDF (reference sequence). Losses at the gene ends were 2 bases for V and 5 bases for J; bases not matched to a gene: 7. CDR3 region: CATSRPLRGQTEAFF. Written as DNA, the CDR3 is TGTGCCACCAGCAGACCACTCAGGGGGCAAACTGAAGCTTTCTTT.

This chain connects TRBV7-3 to TRBJ2-3, with TRBD2 identical over 10 bases. Losses at the gene ends were 2 bases for V and 3 bases for J; bases not matched to a gene: 2. This CDR3 has 15 residues. From germline, CDR1 is SGHTA and CDR2 FQGTGA. CDR3 nucleotide sequence: TGTGCCAGCAGCTTAGTAGCGGGGGGAACAGATACGCAGTATTTT. Amino acid sequence: CASSLVAGGTDTQYF.

The chain has TRBV11-2 and TRBJ1-2; possible D gene TRBD1, 5 bases. CDR3 length equals 13 residues. Germline-derived CDR1 and CDR2 are SGHAT and FQNNGV. V lost 1 base and J lost 3, with 6 bases in between. The chain's CDR3 is CASSLATDYGYTF. The CDR3 DNA reads as TGTGCCAGCAGCTTAGCGACAGACTATGGCTACACCTTC. Filled out from reference TRBV11-2 and TRBJ1-2, the complete variable domain reads EAGVAQSPRYKIIEKRQSVAFWCNPISGHATLYWYQQILGQGPKLLIQFQNNGVVDDSQLPKDRFSAERLKGVDSTLKIQPAKLEDSAVYLCASSLATDYGYTFGSGTRLTVV.

This sequence joins TRBV28 and TRBJ1-2, with D unresolved. Germline V gene data show CDR1 as MDHEN and CDR2 as SYDVKM. V shed 1 base and J shed 1 base, with 10 bases lying between them. There are 15 residues in the CDR3. The chain's CDR3 is CASSLYGQHNYGYTF. CDR3 bases: TGTGCCAGCAGTTTATATGGGCAGCATAACTATGGCTACACCTTC.

This chain uses TRBV5-6 with TRBJ1-2; 8 nucleotides agree with TRBD1. There are 13 residues in the CDR3. Unmatched junction bases numbered 5, after V lost 4 bases and J lost 6 bases. Per germline, CDR1 SGHDT and CDR2 YYEEEE. CDR3 DNA: TGTGCCAGCAGCCAACGGACAGGGAATGGCTACACCTTC. This encodes CASSQRTGNGYTF.

The rearrangement links TRBV6-5 to TRBJ2-1; 9 bases agree with TRBD2. J gave up 4 bases and V 6 bases, and 7 bases lay outside the gene matches. CDR3 length: 15 amino acids. The V gene's germline CDR1 is MNHEY and CDR2 SVGAGI. CDR3 in DNA: TGTGCCAGCAGACCAAGCGGGAGGACTTACAATGAGCAGTTCTTC. Protein product: CASRPSGRTYNEQFF.

The V and J genes are TRBV2 and TRBJ2-1, with TRBD2 matching over 12 bases. Germline trimming cut 6 bases from V and 9 bases from J; bases unmatched to any gene: 9. Per the germline V gene, CDR1 is SNHLY and CDR2 is FYNNEI. The CDR3 sequence is 15 residues long. The DNA for the CDR3 is TGTGCCAGCAGAGCTCTGACTAGCGGGAGCTCTGAGCAGTTCTTC. Its translation is CASRALTSGSSEQFF.

This rearrangement joins TRBV21-1 to TRBJ2-2; TRBD1 was called by the table and not checked on the DNA. TRBV21-1 is recorded as a pseudogene. The CDR3 extends over 13 amino acids. CDR3 nucleotides: TGTGCCAGCAGGGGGGGACAGGGGAGCGAGCTGTTTTTT. This codes for CASRGGQGSELFF.

The J gene is TRBJ1-3, the V gene TRBV6-5; D unresolved. CDR3 size: 14 residues. The V and J ends lost 5 bases and 0 bases respectively, with 8 bases between them. Germline CDR1 reads MNHEY; CDR2 reads SVGAGI. CDR3 residues: CASSRVSSGNTIYF. In DNA, the CDR3 is TGTGCCAGCAGTCGAGTCTCCTCTGGAAACACCATATATTTT.

The chain recombines TRBV2 with TRBJ1-4; D gene ambiguous. The CDR3 covers 15 residues. CDR1 and CDR2 (germline): SNHLY, FYNNEI. Trimming took 7 bases from V and 1 from J, leaving 13 bases between them. CDR3 coding DNA: TGTGCCAGCATTAAAGAGGGAATAACTAATGAAAAACTGTTTTTT. It specifies CASIKEGITNEKLFF.

The gene calls are TRBV7-2 and TRBJ1-5; TRBD1 matches 10 bases. The germline CDR1 and CDR2 sequences are SGHTA and FQGNSA. The CDR3 covers 14 residues. J was trimmed by 6 bases and V by 3 bases; bases with no gene match: 2. The CDR3, as DNA: TGTGCCAGCAGCTTGACAGGGGGCGGTCAGCCCCAGCATTTT. As protein: CASSLTGGGQPQHF.

V and J are TRBV5-1 and TRBJ2-3; 7 nucleotides align to TRBD1. The J segment lost 2 bases and the V segment lost 7 bases, leaving 10 bases of the junction unmatched. The CDR3 is made up of 15 amino acids. The V gene's germline CDR1 is SGHRS and CDR2 YFSETQ. The CDR3 nucleotides are TGCGCCAGCCTTCTTCAGGGACAGATCACAGATACGCAGTATTTT. Translation: CASLLQGQITDTQYF. Using reference TRBV5-1 and TRBJ2-3 for the parts outside the CDR3, the full variable domain is KAGVTQTPRYLIKTRGQQVTLSCSPISGHRSVSWYQQTPGQGLQFLFEYFSETQRNKGNFPGRFSGRQFSNSRSEMNVSTLELGDSALYLCASLLQGQITDTQYFGPGTRLTVL.

This chain joins TRBV7-2 and TRBJ2-7; 10 nucleotides line up with TRBD1. The CDR3 is 15 amino acids. V shed 2 bases and J 4 bases; nucleotides not matched to a gene: 5. Per germline, CDR1 SGHTA and CDR2 FQGNSA. CDR3 sequence: CASSLSGTGVYEQYF. The CDR3 coding sequence is TGTGCCAGCAGCTTATCAGGGACAGGGGTATACGAGCAGTACTTC.

The chain joins TRBV7-2 to TRBJ2-3; D gene unclear. The ends were cut back, 0 bases at V and 0 bases at J, with 7 bases in the middle. Germline V gene data show CDR1 as SGHTA and CDR2 as FQGNSA. The CDR3 contains 15 residues. CDR3 loop: CASSLAETSTDTQYF. The CDR3 region has the DNA TGTGCCAGCAGCTTAGCTGAAACTAGCACAGATACGCAGTATTTT.

This clone was seen a handful of times. V gene TRBV6-1 combines with J gene TRBJ2-4; D may be TRBD2 (5 bases). V dropped 0 bases and J dropped 0 bases, with 12 bases sitting between them. CDR3 length: 17 residues. CDR1 MNHNS and CDR2 SASEGT come from the germline V gene. Here the CDR3 reads CASSEARGLLAKNIQYF. CDR3 sequence (DNA): TGTGCCAGCAGTGAAGCAAGAGGGTTATTAGCCAAAAACATTCAGTACTTC.

The CDR3 reads CASHTSGFEQFF. The CDR3 DNA is TGTGCCAGTCACACTAGCGGGTTTGAGCAGTTCTTC. The rearrangement joins TRBV5-4 to TRBJ2-1; 9 nucleotides line up with TRBD2. After removal of 8 bases from V and 9 bases from J, the junction contained 6 bases not matched to a gene. CDR1 and CDR2 (germline): SGHNT, YYREEE (reference sequence). CDR3 size: 12 residues.

J is TRBJ2-5 and V is TRBV2, with TRBD1 identical over 10 bases. The CDR3 loop spans 18 amino acids. Losses at the gene ends were 2 bases for V and 5 bases for J; bases not matched to a gene: 14. Germline CDR1 reads SNHLY; CDR2 reads FYNNEI. The CDR3 bases are TGTGCCAGCAGTGAAAGGGGAGCCGGGACAGGGGCAAGGGAGACCCAGTACTTC. Translating gives CASSERGAGTGARETQYF. Together with reference TRBV2 and TRBJ2-5, the CDR3 gives the full variable domain: EPEVTQTPSHQVTQMGQEVILRCVPISNHLYFYWYRQILGQKVEFLVSFYNNEISEKSEIFDDQFSVERPDGSNFTLKIRSTKLEDSAMYFCASSERGAGTGARETQYFGPGTRLLVL.

The chain carries TRBV28 and TRBJ2-2; weak D call: TRBD2 (6 bases). Per the germline V gene, CDR1 is MDHEN and CDR2 is SYDVKM. This CDR3 spans 19 amino acids. V was cut by 4 bases and J by 4 bases, with 25 bases left in between. The CDR3 bases are TGTGCCAGCAGTTCCACCACTTCCGTGGGAGGCCGGAGCACCGGGGAGCTGTTTTTT. This gives the protein CASSSTTSVGGRSTGELFF.

The rearrangement uses TRBV5-4 and TRBJ2-3; unclear D gene. V was pared by 4 bases and J by 4 bases, with 7 bases between. Germline-derived CDR1 and CDR2 are SGHNT and YYREEE (reference sequence). This CDR3 has 12 residues. Here the CDR3 DNA reads TGTGCCAGCAGCCCCCCATCAGATACGCAGTATTTT. Translated, it gives CASSPPSDTQYF.

The chain employs TRBV7-2 and TRBJ2-1, with TRBD2 matching over 9 bases. This CDR3 is built from 15 residues. The germline V gene encodes CDR1 SGHTA and CDR2 FQGNSA. V shed 2 bases, J shed 3 bases, and the junction held 2 bases outside the gene matches. The chain's CDR3 is CASSLPSGVYNEQFF. For the CDR3, the DNA is TGTGCCAGCAGCTTACCTAGCGGGGTCTACAATGAGCAGTTCTTC.

The genes are TRBV2 and TRBJ1-2; unclear D gene. This CDR3 has 15 amino acids. Germline CDR1 and CDR2: SNHLY and FYNNEI. V lost 2 bases and J 2 bases, leaving 12 bases between the germline ends. The DNA of the CDR3 is TGTGCCAGCAGTGAAAGAATTTTAAGCAACTATGGCTACACCTTC. Its protein is CASSERILSNYGYTF.

The chain has TRBV4-1 and TRBJ2-2; D unresolved. The CDR3 spans 12 residues. Trimming took 6 bases from V and 4 from J, leaving 6 bases between them. Germline CDR1 reads MGHRA; CDR2 reads YSYEKL. The CDR3 sequence: CASRRSTGELFF. The CDR3 DNA sequence: TGCGCCAGCAGAAGGAGCACCGGGGAGCTGTTTTTT.